This entry lists 31 T cell receptor beta chains sequenced from one sample in a study of blood T cell repertoires in COVID-19. TCRdb keeps only in-frame clones here, not all; method: immunoSEQ multiplex PCR. Among roughly 260,000 clones, around 90% were seen once, and the ten largest hold approximately 3.8%. The sample consisted of peripheral blood. The source is a man in his fifties or sixties who had recovered from COVID-19.

The V gene is TRBV4-2, the J gene TRBJ2-5; weak D call: TRBD1 (6 bases). Trimming removed 4 bases at V and 5 bases at J, with 11 bases between. From germline, CDR1 is LGHNA and CDR2 YNFKEQ. CDR3 length equals 13 residues. The CDR3 DNA sequence: TGTGCCAGCAGCCGGGGGCTCGGGGAGACCCAGTACTTC. This translates into CASSRGLGETQYF.

The chain carries TRBV27 and TRBJ1-5; 10 bases are a match to TRBD1. This CDR3 is built from 15 residues. The V gene end was trimmed by 5 bases and the J gene end by 5 bases; junction bases not matched to a gene: 6. Germline V CDR1 and CDR2: MNHEY, SMNVEV (reference sequence). DNA of the CDR3: TGTGCCAGCAGTCCCTCGGGACAGGGGTATCAGCCCCAGCATTTT. Translation gives CASSPSGQGYQPQHF.

The rearrangement links TRBV9 to TRBJ1-5, with D possibly TRBD1 on 5 matching bases. There are 15 residues in the CDR3. Germline loops: CDR1 SGDLS, CDR2 YYNGEE. The V and J ends lost 7 bases and 6 bases respectively, with 20 bases between them. CDR3 residues: CASCPGVEAGQPQHF. CDR3 sequence (DNA): TGTGCCAGCTGTCCGGGGGTGGAGGCGGGTCAGCCCCAGCATTTT. Together with reference TRBV9 and TRBJ1-5, the CDR3 gives the full variable domain: DSGVTQTPKHLITATGQRVTLRCSPRSGDLSVYWYQQSLDQGLQFLIQYYNGEERAKGNILERFSAQQFPDLHSELNLSSLELGDSALYFCASCPGVEAGQPQHFGDGTRLSIL.

The J gene is TRBJ1-2, the V gene TRBV2; D might be TRBD1 (6 bases). The germline V and J ends were trimmed by 4 bases and 7 bases, with 16 bases remaining between them. Germline CDR1 SNHLY, CDR2 FYNNEI. The CDR3 contains 14 residues. CDR3 in DNA: TGTGCCAGCAGTGGTGGTGGGACATGGGGTGGCTACACCTTC. Amino acids: CASSGGGTWGGYTF.

This chain links TRBV6-5 with TRBJ2-3, with a possible D match to TRBD2 (6 bases). Looked up from germline, CDR1 is MNHEY and CDR2 is SVGAGI. Trimming took 7 bases from V and 9 from J, leaving 17 bases between them. This CDR3 is 13 amino acids long. The CDR3 loop is CASTQPGGATQYF. The CDR3 DNA reads TGTGCCAGCACCCAACCCGGAGGGGCGACGCAGTATTTT.

V and J are TRBV7-9 and TRBJ2-7, with TRBD2 as a possible D gene (5 bases). From germline, CDR1 is SEHNR and CDR2 FQNEAQ (reference sequence). V lost 4 bases to trimming and J lost 0 bases, with 19 bases between them. The CDR3 consists of 17 residues. CDR3 coding DNA: TGTGCCAGCAGCTCCATCACACCCCCCAGCGGCTCCTACGAGCAGTACTTC. The encoded protein is CASSSITPPSGSYEQYF.

The chain employs TRBV5-4 and TRBJ1-2, with 12 bases matching TRBD1. Per germline, CDR1 SGHNT and CDR2 YYREEE (reference sequence). This CDR3 contains 15 residues. V shed 5 bases, J shed 10 bases, and the junction held 12 bases outside the gene matches. CDR3 in amino acids: CASSQPGQGAGDYTF. CDR3 bases: TGTGCCAGCAGTCAACCGGGACAGGGGGCTGGGGACTACACCTTC.

This clone has only a few counts. The chain links TRBV19 to TRBJ2-2; 11 nucleotides match TRBD2. V lost 7 bases to trimming and J lost 5 bases; unmatched junction nucleotides: 9. The CDR3 has 16 residues. From germline, CDR1 is LNHDA and CDR2 SQIVND (reference sequence). The CDR3 reads CASKILAGDFTGELFF. CDR3 DNA: TGTGCCAGTAAGATACTAGCGGGGGATTTTACCGGGGAGCTGTTTTTT.

As DNA, the CDR3 is TGTGCCAGCAGCGCGCAAGGGAGAGGGGGAAGCACTGAAGCTTTCTTT. Amino acids: CASSAQGRGGSTEAFF. The chain links TRBV9 to TRBJ1-1; D possibly corresponds to TRBD1 (6 bases). This CDR3 region has 16 residues. Per germline, CDR1 SGDLS and CDR2 YYNGEE. V shed 3 bases and J shed 4 bases, with 19 bases lying between them.

The V gene is TRBV5-1, the J gene TRBJ1-4; D gene unclear. Germline lookup yields CDR1 SGHRS and CDR2 YFSETQ. This CDR3 is 16 amino acids long. V gave up 0 bases and J gave up 0 bases, with 9 bases separating them. The DNA of the CDR3 is TGCGCCAGCAGCTTGGCCCCGCAGGCAACTAATGAAAAACTGTTTTTT. Its protein product is CASSLAPQATNEKLFF.

The chain has TRBV5-1 and TRBJ1-1; 9 bases are shared with TRBD1. In germline, CDR1 is SGHRS, CDR2 YFSETQ. V lost 4 bases to trimming and J lost 5 bases; unmatched junction nucleotides: 9. CDR3 length: 15 residues. Here the CDR3 reads CASSKNVDRGTEAFF. CDR3 DNA: TGCGCCAGCAGCAAGAACGTGGACAGGGGAACTGAAGCTTTCTTT.

The chain has TRBV5-8 and TRBJ1-4; D is uncertain. CDR3 length equals 16 residues. Germline-derived CDR1 and CDR2 are SGHTS and YDEGEE. V dropped 1 base and J dropped 0 bases, with 10 bases sitting between them. The CDR3 is CASSLFTAATNEKLFF. The CDR3 DNA reads TGTGCCAGCAGCTTGTTCACGGCGGCAACTAATGAAAAACTGTTTTTT.

The rearrangement links TRBV19 to TRBJ2-3; D remains unclear. The CDR3 covers 15 residues. V was shortened by 10 bases and J by 1 base, with 18 bases between the two germline ends. Per germline, CDR1 LNHDA and CDR2 SQIVND (reference sequence). CDR3 bases: TGTGCCACCCCTATTTTCGCCGCTTGCACAGATACGCAGTATTTT. It specifies CATPIFAACTDTQYF.

V is TRBV29-1 and J is TRBJ2-7; TRBD1 matches 7 bases. Germline assignment: CDR1 SQVTM and CDR2 ANQGSEA. This CDR3 spans 12 amino acids. The V and J ends lost 4 bases and 3 bases, in that order; junction bases with no gene match: 3. This CDR3 reads CSVAGTVYEQYF. In DNA form, the CDR3 reads TGCAGCGTTGCCGGGACAGTCTACGAGCAGTACTTC.

The table lists this clone with a count of one. The chain recombines TRBV3-1 (or the pseudogene TRBV3-2) with TRBJ2-5; TRBD1 matches at 9 bases. The CDR3 contains 16 residues. J was trimmed by 1 base and V by 4 bases; bases with no gene match: 7. Germline V gene sequence: CDR1 LGHDT, CDR2 YNNKEL (reference sequence). The CDR3 sequence is CASSPPGQGPQETQYF. The CDR3 DNA reads as TGTGCCAGCAGCCCTCCGGGACAGGGTCCCCAAGAGACCCAGTACTTC.

The V and J genes are TRBV4-1 and TRBJ2-5; perhaps TRBD2 as D (7 bases). CDR1 MGHRA and CDR2 YSYEKL come from the germline V gene. The CDR3 runs to 17 residues. The germline V and J ends were trimmed by 4 bases and 3 bases, with 21 bases remaining between them. The CDR3 DNA reads as TGCGCCAGCAGCCTATCGGGGGGCCCCAGTGGAGAAGAGACCCAGTACTTC. It encodes CASSLSGGPSGEETQYF.

This rearrangement joins TRBV4-2 to TRBJ2-7, with 10 positions matching TRBD1. This CDR3 comprises 19 residues. The germline V gene has CDR1 LGHNA and CDR2 YNFKEQ. J was trimmed by 2 bases and V by 1 base; bases with no gene match: 14. The CDR3 is CASSQGGPGVGQGTYEQYF. The CDR3 DNA sequence: TGTGCCAGCAGCCAAGGGGGCCCAGGGGTGGGACAGGGGACCTACGAGCAGTACTTC.

The chain recombines TRBV5-5 with TRBJ2-2, with TRBD1 matching 8 bases. The ends lost 5 bases at V and 9 bases at J; junction bases unmatched: 12. The germline gives CDR1 SGHKS, CDR2 YYEKEE (reference sequence). The CDR3 has 15 residues. CDR3 protein: CASRYGQGIPWELFF. CDR3 coding DNA: TGTGCCAGCAGATATGGACAGGGCATCCCCTGGGAGCTGTTTTTT.

The chain is built from TRBV6-2 or TRBV6-3 and TRBJ2-1; 9 bases agree with TRBD2. The ends lost 0 bases at V and 7 bases at J; junction bases unmatched: 4. The CDR3 spans 15 residues. The germline gives CDR1 MNHEY, CDR2 SVGEGT. CDR3 sequence reads: CASSYSAGGLNEQFF. As DNA, the CDR3 is TGTGCCAGCAGTTACTCGGCGGGGGGGCTGAATGAGCAGTTCTTC.

This chain joins TRBV19 and TRBJ1-5, with D maybe TRBD1 (5 bases). V lost 6 bases, J lost 0 bases, and 12 bases lay in between. The CDR3 extends over 15 amino acids. Per the germline V gene, CDR1 is LNHDA and CDR2 is SQIVND (reference sequence). This chain's CDR3 is CASRTTEYSNQPQHF. The DNA of the CDR3 is TGTGCCAGTAGGACGACAGAATATAGCAATCAGCCCCAGCATTTT.

This chain connects TRBV5-4 to TRBJ2-7; 11 bases agree with TRBD1. CDR3 size: 16 residues. V lost 4 bases to trimming and J lost 7 bases; unmatched junction nucleotides: 13. Germline CDR1 and CDR2: SGHNT and YYREEE (reference sequence). The CDR3 DNA reads as TGTGCCAGCAGCCCTATCAGAGGACAGGGGGCGGAAGAGCAGTACTTC. Its translation is CASSPIRGQGAEEQYF. The full variable domain, with the rest looked up from reference TRBV5-4 and TRBJ2-7, is ETGVTQSPTHLIKTRGQQVTLRCSSQSGHNTVSWYQQALGQGPQFIFQYYREEENGRGNFPPRFSGLQFPNYSSELNVNALELDDSALYLCASSPIRGQGAEEQYFGPGTRLTVT.

Details on this clone: Distinct nucleotide sequences in the sample also encode this CDR3. The gene calls are TRBV9 and TRBJ2-7; 9 nucleotides match TRBD1. Looked up from germline, CDR1 is SGDLS and CDR2 is YYNGEE. The trim removed 0 bases at V and 4 bases at J, leaving 2 bases unmatched. The CDR3 consists of 14 residues. The CDR3 sequence: CASSVATGGYEQYF. CDR3 DNA: TGTGCCAGCAGCGTAGCGACAGGGGGGTACGAGCAGTACTTC.

The rearrangement links TRBV2 to TRBJ2-7; tentatively, D is TRBD2 (5 bases). The CDR3 covers 15 residues. With 0 bases removed from V and 0 bases from J, the gap between germline ends came to 9 bases. The germline V gene encodes CDR1 SNHLY and CDR2 FYNNEI. DNA for the CDR3: TGTGCCAGCAGTGAAGCGCTTCGGGGCTCCTACGAGCAGTACTTC. Amino acid sequence: CASSEALRGSYEQYF.

The rearrangement uses TRBV19 and TRBJ1-5; D perhaps matches TRBD1 (6 bases). V shed 0 bases and J shed 3 bases, with 9 bases lying between them. There are 15 residues in the CDR3. Looked up from germline, CDR1 is LNHDA and CDR2 is SQIVND (reference sequence). In nucleotides, the CDR3 is TGTGCCAGTAGTATAGACAGGGGTTACAATCAGCCCCAGCATTTT. Translating it yields CASSIDRGYNQPQHF.

The rearrangement joins TRBV10-3 to TRBJ1-1; TRBD1 might be the D (5 bases). Trimming took 4 bases from V and 0 from J, leaving 21 bases between them. Germline V gene lookup returns CDR1 ENHRY and CDR2 SYGVKD. The CDR3 loop spans 18 amino acids. The CDR3 region is CAISGATAKTNMNTEAFF. The CDR3 region has the DNA TGTGCCATCAGTGGTGCGACAGCCAAAACAAACATGAACACTGAAGCTTTCTTT.

The chain recombines TRBV19 with TRBJ2-2; possible D gene TRBD1, 6 bases. The CDR3 totals 16 residues. The V end lost 4 bases, the J end lost 2 bases, and 14 bases lay between the germline ends. Germline V CDR1 and CDR2: LNHDA, SQIVND (reference sequence). The CDR3, as DNA: TGTGCCAGTAGTACCCCGACAGGTGCCAACACCGGGGAGCTGTTTTTT. It specifies CASSTPTGANTGELFF.

The chain carries TRBV5-4 and TRBJ2-7; possible D gene TRBD2, 5 bases. V was clipped by 2 bases and J by 0 bases, with 6 bases between them. This CDR3 is 13 amino acids long. Germline V CDR1 and CDR2: SGHNT, YYREEE (reference sequence). This chain's CDR3 is CASSFGVSYEQYF. The CDR3 region has the DNA TGTGCCAGCAGCTTCGGGGTCTCCTACGAGCAGTACTTC.

The chain recombines TRBV14 with TRBJ2-1; possible D gene TRBD1, 5 bases. Deletions cut 6 bases from V and 6 bases from J, with 15 bases between. The length of the CDR3 is 14 residues. Germline V gene sequence: CDR1 SGHDN, CDR2 FVKESK. In DNA form, the CDR3 reads TGTGCCAGCAGGCCAGGGCGTCAGAGCAATGAGCAGTTCTTC. Protein product: CASRPGRQSNEQFF.

The chain has TRBV19 and TRBJ1-2; TRBD1 aligns across 7 bases. This CDR3 has 14 amino acids. With 3 bases clipped from V and 4 bases from J, the junction kept 5 bases outside the gene matches. The germline gives CDR1 LNHDA, CDR2 SQIVND (reference sequence). The CDR3: CASSIRGGGYGYTF. CDR3 DNA: TGTGCCAGTAGTATTAGAGGGGGCGGCTATGGCTACACCTTC.

The V gene is TRBV10-3, the J gene TRBJ2-4; TRBD2 matches 10 bases. The CDR3 has 14 residues. Per the germline V gene, CDR1 is ENHRY and CDR2 is SYGVKD. The V and J ends lost 3 bases and 9 bases, in that order; junction bases with no gene match: 5. Here the CDR3 reads CAISEAGGLGIQYF. CDR3 in DNA: TGTGCCATCAGTGAAGCGGGGGGGCTTGGCATTCAGTACTTC.

The chain is built from TRBV6-2 or TRBV6-3 and TRBJ2-5; maybe TRBD2 (6 bases). V dropped 0 bases and J dropped 1 base, with 6 bases sitting between them. This CDR3 is built from 14 residues. Per germline, CDR1 MNHEY and CDR2 SVGEGT. The CDR3 protein is CASSYSGGQETQYF. The CDR3 DNA is TGTGCCAGCAGTTACTCCGGGGGCCAAGAGACCCAGTACTTC.